This T cell receptor beta chain was observed in a study of immune evolution from preneoplasia to lung adenocarcinoma. Findings and caveats of the study: Later-stage lesions appeared to have more T cells, more diversity, less clonality. Normal lung had the highest top T cell clone frequencies.

Per germline, CDR1 SGHNT and CDR2 YYREEE (reference sequence). The V gene lost 5 bases and the J gene lost 0 bases, with 15 bases spanning the gap. This CDR3 has 16 amino acids. Repertoires were generated with immunoSEQ multiplex PCR, while TCRdb's copy carries only in-frame clones and drops some. The data show fewer than 8,000 clones, 65% to 90% seen once. Between about 2014 and 2018, patients underwent resection in Japan or China. Macro-dissection enriched premalignant or tumor cells before nucleic acid extraction. As for this clone: The antigen is undetermined.

Sequencing was performed on FFPE minimally invasive lung adenocarcinoma tissue. The chain has TRBV5-4 and TRBJ1-3, with TRBD1 as a possible D gene (5 bases). The source of this sequence is a person aged 70 to 85 with lung adenocarcinoma. CDR3 sequence: CASRSGDALSGNTIYF. CDR3 sequence (DNA): TGTGCCAGCAGATCCGGGGACGCACTCTCTGGAAACACCATATATTTT.